One sample yielded the 20 T cell receptor beta chains listed below, sequenced in a study of blood T cell repertoires in COVID-19. The table came from immunoSEQ multiplex PCR; TCRdb's copy has only in-frame clones and leaves some out. The sample carries more than 300,000 clones, about 90% recorded once. Sequenced sample: peripheral blood. These receptors all come from a woman aged 70-85 years with COVID-19, enrolled during active disease.

The table lists this clone with a count of one. The V and J genes are TRBV23-1 and TRBJ1-2; 7 bases match TRBD1. TRBV23-1 is designated an ORF whose function remains uncertain. The J segment lost 8 bases and the V segment lost 6 bases, leaving 9 bases of the junction unmatched. The CDR3 consists of 13 residues. Written as DNA, the CDR3 is TGCGCCAGCAGCCCGACAGGGTCGGGAGGCTACACCTTC. It yields the protein CASSPTGSGGYTF.

As DNA, the CDR3 is TGTGCCAGCAGCTTAGTCGGCAGGGGATTACCCGAGCAGTACTTC. This codes for CASSLVGRGLPEQYF. The rearrangement links TRBV11-2 to TRBJ2-7; D may be TRBD1 (6 bases). The CDR3 runs 15 residues. Germline V gene sequence: CDR1 SGHAT, CDR2 FQNNGV. V gave up 1 base and J gave up 6 bases, with 16 bases separating them. Full variable domain (rest looked up from reference TRBV11-2 and TRBJ2-7): EAGVAQSPRYKIIEKRQSVAFWCNPISGHATLYWYQQILGQGPKLLIQFQNNGVVDDSQLPKDRFSAERLKGVDSTLKIQPAKLEDSAVYLCASSLVGRGLPEQYFGPGTRLTVT.

The CDR3 nucleotides are TGTGCCAGCAGCTTGCACGGATTGTCGAGACAGGGGAACTATGGCTACACCTTC. Translated: CASSLHGLSRQGNYGYTF. The chain is built from TRBV7-2 and TRBJ1-2; TRBD1 matches 8 bases. Looked up from germline, CDR1 is SGHTA and CDR2 is FQGNSA. With V trimmed by 3 bases and J by 2 bases, 14 bases remained unmatched. The CDR3 covers 18 residues.

V and J are TRBV6-2 or TRBV6-3 and TRBJ1-2, with 8 positions matching TRBD1. The CDR3 spans 16 residues. CDR1 MNHEY and CDR2 SVGEGT come from the germline V gene. The V gene end was trimmed by 5 bases and the J gene end by 8 bases; junction bases not matched to a gene: 16. As DNA, the CDR3 is TGTGCCAGCAGTCACCAAGCCCGGACAGGGCTGAAGGGCTACACCTTC. Its protein is CASSHQARTGLKGYTF.

This chain connects TRBV18 to TRBJ2-7; the D gene is possibly TRBD2 (5 bases). The V end lost 3 bases, the J end lost 6 bases, and 9 bases lay between the germline ends. The CDR3 covers 12 residues. CDR1 is KGHSH and CDR2 is LQKENI in the germline V gene. The CDR3 spells CASSPEGAEQYF. DNA for the CDR3: TGTGCCAGCTCACCTGAGGGAGCCGAGCAGTACTTC.

For this clone: The junction and the germline gene differ at one end; a read error may be behind it. V and J are TRBV12-3 or TRBV12-4 and TRBJ1-2; a weak D match, TRBD1 (5 bases). There are 13 residues in the CDR3. The CDR3 protein is CASSLAGGYGYTF. CDR3 sequence (DNA): TGTGCCAGCAGTCTAGCGGGGGGCTATGGCTACACCTTC.

The V call is TRBV11-2, the J call TRBJ2-7, with 7 nucleotides matching TRBD2. CDR1 and CDR2 (germline): SGHAT, FQNNGV. Trimming cost V 5 bases and J 5 bases; bases outside gene matches: 3. The CDR3 is made up of 12 amino acids. CDR3 in amino acids: CASSPRGDEQYF. The CDR3 bases are TGTGCCAGCAGCCCCCGGGGGGACGAGCAGTACTTC.

J is TRBJ1-5 and V is TRBV6-2 or TRBV6-3, with unresolved D. Deletions cut 0 bases from V and 1 base from J, with 13 bases between. CDR1 and CDR2 (germline): MNHEY, SVGEGT. CDR3 size: 17 residues. The CDR3 DNA sequence: TGTGCCAGCAGTTACTCGTGGGCAGGCCTCAGCAATCAGCCCCAGCATTTT. It translates to CASSYSWAGLSNQPQHF.

The V and J genes are TRBV7-6 and TRBJ1-1; D possibly corresponds to TRBD1 (5 bases). In germline, CDR1 is SGHVS, CDR2 FNYEAQ. CDR3 size: 13 residues. Trimming removed 3 bases at V and 1 base at J, with 6 bases between. The DNA for the CDR3 is TGTGCCAGCAGCTTGGGGCGGAACACTGAAGCTTTCTTT. It codes for CASSLGRNTEAFF.

The genes are TRBV6-1 and TRBJ1-4; TRBD1 matches at 7 bases. The germline gives CDR1 MNHNS, CDR2 SASEGT. There are 15 residues in the CDR3. V lost 1 base, J lost 7 bases, and 6 bases stayed unmatched. DNA for the CDR3: TGTGCCAGCAGTGAAGAGTGGCAGGGGGGTGAAAAACTGTTTTTT. Its translation is CASSEEWQGGEKLFF.

In its sample, this clone was seen once. The chain links TRBV2 to TRBJ2-1; 7 bases agree with TRBD1. This CDR3 spans 14 amino acids. Germline CDR1 reads SNHLY; CDR2 reads FYNNEI. Trimming cost V 5 bases and J 10 bases; bases outside gene matches: 11. The CDR3 DNA reads TGTGCCAGCAGTAAAAATTACGGGACAGTAGAGCAGTTCTTC. It translates to CASSKNYGTVEQFF.

The rearrangement joins TRBV29-1 to TRBJ1-2; D gene ambiguous. Trimming took 4 bases from V and 0 from J, leaving 9 bases between them. CDR3 length: 13 residues. Germline V lookup: CDR1 SQVTM, CDR2 ANQGSEA. CDR3 DNA: TGCAGCGTTGGTTCAGGCTCTAACTATGGCTACACCTTC. Its translation: CSVGSGSNYGYTF. Based on the CDR3 plus reference TRBV29-1 and TRBJ1-2, the full variable domain is SAVISQKPSRDICQRGTSLTIQCQVDSQVTMMFWYRQQPGQSLTLIATANQGSEATYESGFVIDKFPISRPNLTFSTLTVSNMSPEDSSIYLCSVGSGSNYGYTFGSGTRLTVV.

CDR3 nucleotides: TGTGCCAGCAGTTTCAGGCCCTCATATGGCTACACCTTC. It specifies CASSFRPSYGYTF. V is TRBV12-3 or TRBV12-4 and J is TRBJ1-2; D unresolved. Trimming removed 3 bases from V and 5 bases from J, with 10 bases in between. The CDR3 consists of 13 residues.

The rearrangement uses TRBV2 and TRBJ1-4; possibly TRBD1 for D (5 bases). The V end lost 6 bases, the J end lost 5 bases, and 10 bases lay between the germline ends. CDR3 size: 13 residues. Looked up from germline, CDR1 is SNHLY and CDR2 is FYNNEI. CDR3 region: CASRGGLNEKLFF. Written as DNA, the CDR3 is TGTGCCAGCAGGGGGGGACTGAATGAAAAACTGTTTTTT.

The chain has TRBV9 and TRBJ1-2, with 8 bases that match TRBD1. This CDR3 has 13 residues. The germline V gene has CDR1 SGDLS and CDR2 YYNGEE. Trimming at V came to 4 bases and at J to 2 bases, leaving 1 base not matched to a gene. The CDR3 loop reads CASSRTGNYGYTF. DNA for the CDR3: TGTGCCAGCAGCCGGACAGGGAACTATGGCTACACCTTC. Variable domain in full (rest from reference TRBV9 and TRBJ1-2): DSGVTQTPKHLITATGQRVTLRCSPRSGDLSVYWYQQSLDQGLQFLIQYYNGEERAKGNILERFSAQQFPDLHSELNLSSLELGDSALYFCASSRTGNYGYTFGSGTRLTVV.

This clone was detected only a few times. The chain combines TRBV5-8 with TRBJ1-1, with D unresolved. The CDR3 has 13 amino acids. Germline loops: CDR1 SGHTS, CDR2 YDEGEE. V lost 1 base to trimming and J lost 0 bases, with 4 bases between them. CDR3 protein: CASSLQLNTEAFF. CDR3 DNA sequence: TGTGCCAGCAGCTTGCAGTTGAACACTGAAGCTTTCTTT.

This clone was detected only once. This chain joins TRBV4-3 and TRBJ1-1; weak D call: TRBD1 (5 bases). In germline, CDR1 is LGHNA, CDR2 YSLEER. This CDR3 has 14 amino acids. The V and J ends lost 4 bases and 1 base respectively, with 10 bases between them. CDR3 residues: CASSREGTNTEAFF. The DNA of the CDR3 is TGCGCCAGCAGCCGGGAGGGGACGAACACTGAAGCTTTCTTT.

J is TRBJ1-1 and V is TRBV5-1; D gene ambiguous. The germline CDR1 and CDR2 sequences are SGHRS and YFSETQ. CDR3 size: 12 residues. V dropped 8 bases and J dropped 4 bases, with 12 bases sitting between them. CDR3 in DNA: TGCGCCAGTACTTTAGGCGGCACTGAAGCTTTCTTT. This encodes CASTLGGTEAFF. The full variable domain, rest sourced from reference TRBV5-1 and TRBJ1-1, is KAGVTQTPRYLIKTRGQQVTLSCSPISGHRSVSWYQQTPGQGLQFLFEYFSETQRNKGNFPGRFSGRQFSNSRSEMNVSTLELGDSALYLCASTLGGTEAFFGQGTRLTVV.

The chain carries TRBV11-2 and TRBJ2-3, with 11 bases identical to TRBD2. The CDR3 consists of 17 residues. The germline V gene has CDR1 SGHAT and CDR2 FQNNGV. V was pared by 5 bases and J by 5 bases, with 12 bases of the junction left unmatched. The CDR3 loop is CASSISSGGPIGDTQYF. The DNA of the CDR3 is TGTGCCAGCAGCATCTCTAGCGGGGGGCCGATTGGAGATACGCAGTATTTT.

The chain carries TRBV28 and TRBJ2-2; 8 bases fit TRBD2. The CDR3 loop spans 11 amino acids. The J segment lost 5 bases and the V segment lost 11 bases, leaving 1 base of the junction unmatched. The germline V gene encodes CDR1 MDHEN and CDR2 SYDVKM. For the CDR3, the DNA is TGTGCCTCGGGGGGGACCGGGGAGCTGTTTTTT. As protein: CASGGTGELFF.